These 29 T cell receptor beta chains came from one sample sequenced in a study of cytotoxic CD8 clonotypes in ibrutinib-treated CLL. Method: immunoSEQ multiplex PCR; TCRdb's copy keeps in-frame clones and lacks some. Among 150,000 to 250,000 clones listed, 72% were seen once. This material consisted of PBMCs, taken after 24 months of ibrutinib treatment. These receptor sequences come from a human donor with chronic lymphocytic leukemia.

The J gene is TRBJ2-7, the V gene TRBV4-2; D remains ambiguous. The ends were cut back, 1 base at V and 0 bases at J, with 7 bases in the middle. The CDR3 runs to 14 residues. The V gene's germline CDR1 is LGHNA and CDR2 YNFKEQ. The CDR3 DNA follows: TGTGCCAGCAGCCAAGGGGCAGGCTCCTACGAGCAGTACTTC. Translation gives CASSQGAGSYEQYF.

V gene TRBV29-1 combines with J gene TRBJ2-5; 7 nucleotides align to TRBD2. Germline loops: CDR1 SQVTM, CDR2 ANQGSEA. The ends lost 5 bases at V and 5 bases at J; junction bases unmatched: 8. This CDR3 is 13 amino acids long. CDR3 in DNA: TGCAGCGTTCCGCGCGGGAGTAGGGAGACCCAGTACTTC. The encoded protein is CSVPRGSRETQYF.

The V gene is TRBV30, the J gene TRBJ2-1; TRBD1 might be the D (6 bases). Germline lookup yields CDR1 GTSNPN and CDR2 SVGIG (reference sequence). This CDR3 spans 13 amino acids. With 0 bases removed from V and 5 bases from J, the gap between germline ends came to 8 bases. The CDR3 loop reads CAWSVRTDNEQFF. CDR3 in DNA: TGTGCCTGGAGTGTACGGACAGACAATGAGCAGTTCTTC.

CDR3 nucleotide sequence: TGTGCCAGCAGCGCTGCGGGCGGCTACTCCTACAATGAGCAGTTCTTC. The encoded protein is CASSAAGGYSYNEQFF. This rearrangement joins TRBV9 to TRBJ2-1; tentatively, D is TRBD2 (5 bases). CDR1 is SGDLS, CDR2 YYNGEE, per germline. V lost 3 bases and J lost 0, with 13 bases in between. CDR3 length: 16 amino acids.

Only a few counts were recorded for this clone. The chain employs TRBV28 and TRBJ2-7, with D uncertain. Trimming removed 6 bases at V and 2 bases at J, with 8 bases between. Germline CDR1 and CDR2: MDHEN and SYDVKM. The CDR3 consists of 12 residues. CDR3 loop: CASRGHPYEQYF. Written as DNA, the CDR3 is TGTGCCAGCAGAGGGCACCCCTACGAGCAGTACTTC.

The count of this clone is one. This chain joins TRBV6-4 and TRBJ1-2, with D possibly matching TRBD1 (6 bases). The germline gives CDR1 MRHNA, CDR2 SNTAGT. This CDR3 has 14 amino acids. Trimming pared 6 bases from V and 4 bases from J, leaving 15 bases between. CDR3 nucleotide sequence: TGTGCCAGCAGCCCCGGGGGGCGCGCCTATGGCTACACCTTC. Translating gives CASSPGGRAYGYTF.

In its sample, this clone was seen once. CDR3 sequence reads: CASSEGQTLGEKLFF. CDR3 DNA sequence: TGTGCCAGCAGCGAGGGACAGACCCTAGGCGAAAAACTGTTTTTT. This sequence joins TRBV9 and TRBJ1-4; TRBD1 matches at 7 bases. Germline V gene data show CDR1 as SGDLS and CDR2 as YYNGEE. The CDR3 extends over 15 amino acids. Trimming removed 3 bases from V and 8 bases from J; junction bases left unmatched: 10.

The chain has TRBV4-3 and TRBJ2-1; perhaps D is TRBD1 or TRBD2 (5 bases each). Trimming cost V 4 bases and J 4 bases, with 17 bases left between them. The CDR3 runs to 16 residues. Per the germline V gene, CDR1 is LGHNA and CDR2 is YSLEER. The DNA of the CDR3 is TGCGCCAGCAGCCCCCTAGGGACCACCATTTACAATGAGCAGTTCTTC. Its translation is CASSPLGTTIYNEQFF.

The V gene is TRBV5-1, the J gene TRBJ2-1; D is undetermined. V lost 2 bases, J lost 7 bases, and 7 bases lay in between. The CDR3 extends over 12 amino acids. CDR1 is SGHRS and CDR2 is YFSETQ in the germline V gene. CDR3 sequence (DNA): TGCGCCAGCAGCTTTCGGGCAAATGAGCAGTTCTTC. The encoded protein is CASSFRANEQFF.

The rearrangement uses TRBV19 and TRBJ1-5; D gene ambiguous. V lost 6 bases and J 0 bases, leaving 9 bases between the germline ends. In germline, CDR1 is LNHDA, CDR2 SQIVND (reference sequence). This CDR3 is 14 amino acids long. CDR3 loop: CASRWDYSNQPQHF. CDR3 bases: TGTGCCAGTAGGTGGGATTATAGCAATCAGCCCCAGCATTTT. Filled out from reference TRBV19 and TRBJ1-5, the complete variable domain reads DGGITQSPKYLFRKEGQNVTLSCEQNLNHDAMYWYRQDPGQGLRLIYYSQIVNDFQKGDIAEGYSVSREKKESFPLTVTSAQKNPTAFYLCASRWDYSNQPQHFGDGTRLSIL.

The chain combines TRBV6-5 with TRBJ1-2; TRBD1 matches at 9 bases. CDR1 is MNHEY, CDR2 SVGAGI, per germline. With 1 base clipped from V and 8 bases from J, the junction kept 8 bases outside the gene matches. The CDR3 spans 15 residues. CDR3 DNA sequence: TGTGCCAGCAGTTACTGGGGACAGGGAAAGTCGGGCTACACCTTC. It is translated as CASSYWGQGKSGYTF.

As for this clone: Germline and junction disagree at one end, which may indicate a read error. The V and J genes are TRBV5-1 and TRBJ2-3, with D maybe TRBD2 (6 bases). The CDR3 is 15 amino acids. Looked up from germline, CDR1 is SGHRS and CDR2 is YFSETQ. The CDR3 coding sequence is TGCGCCAGCAACTTGGGAGCGGGCTCCACAGATACGCAGTATTTT. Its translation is CASNLGAGSTDTQYF.

CDR3 nucleotide sequence: TGTGCCAGCAGTCCTCCGGGACAACCATGGGAGCAGTACTTC. Residues: CASSPPGQPWEQYF. This chain joins TRBV27 and TRBJ2-7; D might be TRBD1 (6 bases). V lost 5 bases and J 7 bases, leaving 18 bases between the germline ends. The germline V gene encodes CDR1 MNHEY and CDR2 SMNVEV (reference sequence). This CDR3 spans 14 amino acids.

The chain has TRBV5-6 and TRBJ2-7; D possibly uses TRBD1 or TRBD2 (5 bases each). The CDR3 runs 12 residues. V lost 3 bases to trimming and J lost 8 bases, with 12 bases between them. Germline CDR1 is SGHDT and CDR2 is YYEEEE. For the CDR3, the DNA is TGTGCCAGCAGCTCAGGGACCCCTCAGCAGTACTTC. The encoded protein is CASSSGTPQQYF.

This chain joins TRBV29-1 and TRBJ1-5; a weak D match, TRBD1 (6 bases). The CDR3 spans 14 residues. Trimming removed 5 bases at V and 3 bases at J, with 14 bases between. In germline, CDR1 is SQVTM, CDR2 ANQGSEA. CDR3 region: CSVRHGGVNQPQHF. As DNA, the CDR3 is TGCAGCGTTCGACACGGGGGCGTCAATCAGCCCCAGCATTTT.

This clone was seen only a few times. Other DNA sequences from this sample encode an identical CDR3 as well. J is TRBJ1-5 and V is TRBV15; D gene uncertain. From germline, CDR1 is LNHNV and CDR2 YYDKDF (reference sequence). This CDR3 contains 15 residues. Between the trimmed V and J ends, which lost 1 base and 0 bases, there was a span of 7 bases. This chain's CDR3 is CATSRGTGSNQPQHF. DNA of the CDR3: TGTGCCACCAGCAGAGGGACGGGTAGCAATCAGCCCCAGCATTTT.

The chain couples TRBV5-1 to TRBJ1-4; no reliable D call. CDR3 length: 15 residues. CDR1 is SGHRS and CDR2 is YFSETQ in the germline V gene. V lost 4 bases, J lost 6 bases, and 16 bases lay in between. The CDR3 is CASSRREGPDEKLFF. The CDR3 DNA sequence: TGCGCCAGCAGCAGGAGGGAAGGGCCGGATGAAAAACTGTTTTTT.

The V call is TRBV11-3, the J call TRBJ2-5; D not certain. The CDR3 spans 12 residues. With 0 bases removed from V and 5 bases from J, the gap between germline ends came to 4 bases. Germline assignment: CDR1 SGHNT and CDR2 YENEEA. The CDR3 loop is CASSLDRETQYF. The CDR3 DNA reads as TGTGCCAGCAGCTTAGACAGGGAGACCCAGTACTTC.

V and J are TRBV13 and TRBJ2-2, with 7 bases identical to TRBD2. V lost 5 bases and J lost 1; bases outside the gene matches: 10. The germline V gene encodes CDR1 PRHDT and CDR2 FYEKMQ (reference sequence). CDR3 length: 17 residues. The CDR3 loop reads CASSGLGGGLNTGELFF. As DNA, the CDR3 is TGTGCCAGCAGCGGACTGGGGGGAGGGTTGAACACCGGGGAGCTGTTTTTT.

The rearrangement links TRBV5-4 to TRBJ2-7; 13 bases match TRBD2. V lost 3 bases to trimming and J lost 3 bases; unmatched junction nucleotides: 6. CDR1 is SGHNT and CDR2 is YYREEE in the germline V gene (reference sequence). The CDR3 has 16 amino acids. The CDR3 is CASSSGTSGNYYEQYF. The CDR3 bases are TGTGCCAGCAGCTCTGGGACTAGCGGGAACTACTACGAGCAGTACTTC.

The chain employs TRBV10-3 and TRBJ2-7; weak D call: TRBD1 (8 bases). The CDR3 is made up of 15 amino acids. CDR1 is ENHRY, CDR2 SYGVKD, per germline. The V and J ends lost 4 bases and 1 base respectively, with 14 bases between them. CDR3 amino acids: CAISADRGGSYEQYF. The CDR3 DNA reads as TGTGCCATCAGTGCTGACAGGGGAGGGTCCTACGAGCAGTACTTC.

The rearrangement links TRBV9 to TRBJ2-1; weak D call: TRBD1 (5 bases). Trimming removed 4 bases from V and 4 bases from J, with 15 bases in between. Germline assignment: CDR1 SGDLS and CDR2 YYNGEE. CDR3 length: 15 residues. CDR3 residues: CASSIGAPGYNEQFF. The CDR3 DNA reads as TGTGCCAGCAGCATAGGGGCCCCAGGGTACAATGAGCAGTTCTTC.

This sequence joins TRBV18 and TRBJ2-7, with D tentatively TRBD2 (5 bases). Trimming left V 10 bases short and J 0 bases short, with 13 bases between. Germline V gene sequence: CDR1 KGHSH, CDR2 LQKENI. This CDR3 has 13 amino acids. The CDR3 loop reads CATSGVSSYEQYF. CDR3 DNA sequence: TGTGCCACCAGCGGCGTTAGCTCCTACGAGCAGTACTTC.

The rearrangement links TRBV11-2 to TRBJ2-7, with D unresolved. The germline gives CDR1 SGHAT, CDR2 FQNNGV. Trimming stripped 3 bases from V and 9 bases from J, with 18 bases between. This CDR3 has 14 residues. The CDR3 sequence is CASSFSSGRRGQYF. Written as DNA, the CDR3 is TGTGCCAGCAGCTTTTCTTCGGGCCGTCGTGGGCAGTACTTC.

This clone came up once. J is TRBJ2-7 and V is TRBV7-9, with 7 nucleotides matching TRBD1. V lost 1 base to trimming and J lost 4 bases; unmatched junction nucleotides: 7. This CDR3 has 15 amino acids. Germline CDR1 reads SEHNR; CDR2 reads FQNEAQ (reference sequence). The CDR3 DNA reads TGTGCCAGCAGCTTAGATGCAGGGGGTTTGTACGAGCAGTACTTC. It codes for CASSLDAGGLYEQYF.

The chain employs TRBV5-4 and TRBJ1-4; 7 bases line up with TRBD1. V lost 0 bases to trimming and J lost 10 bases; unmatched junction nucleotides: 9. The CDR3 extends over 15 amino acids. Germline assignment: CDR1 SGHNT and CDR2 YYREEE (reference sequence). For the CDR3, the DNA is TGTGCCAGCAGCTTGGCCGAGGGGGCGCAAGGAAAACTGTTTTTT. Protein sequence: CASSLAEGAQGKLFF.

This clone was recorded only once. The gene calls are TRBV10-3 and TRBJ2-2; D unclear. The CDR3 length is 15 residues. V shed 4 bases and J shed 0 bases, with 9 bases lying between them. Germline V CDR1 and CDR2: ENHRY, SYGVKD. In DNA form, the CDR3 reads TGTGCCATCAGTGCCAGGAACGCGAACACCGGGGAGCTGTTTTTT. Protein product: CAISARNANTGELFF.

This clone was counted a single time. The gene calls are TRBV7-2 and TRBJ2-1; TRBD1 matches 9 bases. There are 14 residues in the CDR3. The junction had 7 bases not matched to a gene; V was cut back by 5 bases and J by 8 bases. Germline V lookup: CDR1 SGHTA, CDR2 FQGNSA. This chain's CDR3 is CASSQTGGLDEQFF. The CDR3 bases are TGTGCCAGCAGCCAGACAGGGGGGCTCGATGAGCAGTTCTTC.

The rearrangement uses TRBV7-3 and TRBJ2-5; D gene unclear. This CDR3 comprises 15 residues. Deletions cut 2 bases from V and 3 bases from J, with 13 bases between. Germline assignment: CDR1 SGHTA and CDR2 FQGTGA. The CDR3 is CASSLFPGPEETQYF. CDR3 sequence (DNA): TGTGCCAGCAGCTTATTTCCGGGTCCCGAAGAGACCCAGTACTTC.